The T cell receptor (beta chain) described here comes from a study of T cell repertoires in cytomegalovirus infection. Looking at the study overall: Public TCR beta signatures indicated both CMV infection and matching HLA type. Study-level results: Cumulative frequency (of public TCR beta family members) identified carriers of CMV plus the relevant HLA.

TCRdb re-called the reads with MiXCR, one entry per CDR3 protein. The sample lists a few hundred thousand distinct CDR3 sequences; around 9.5% were seen once. The CDR3 runs to 18 residues. Trimming stripped 4 bases from V and 0 bases from J, with 17 bases between. Germline V gives CDR1 SGDLS, CDR2 YYNGEE. This clonotype was counted many times. Its antigen is unidentified. Sequencing was done on a sample of PBMCs. The chain joins TRBV9 to TRBJ2-6; a possible D gene is TRBD2 (6 bases). The TCR sequence derives from a human donor in good health (CMV status not recorded). Some clones in this sample may be carry-over from other donors' samples. The CDR3 protein is CASSPIGGVISGANVLTF. The DNA for the CDR3 is TGTGCCAGCAGCCCCATCGGCGGGGTTATCTCTGGGGCCAACGTCCTGACTTTC.